This passage covers 27 T cell receptor beta chains from one sample sequenced in a study of blood T cell repertoires in COVID-19. Profiled with immunoSEQ multiplex PCR; TCRdb holds only in-frame clones, not every one. Among hundreds of thousands of clones listed, approximately 88% were seen once. Input material: peripheral blood. These receptors were collected from a woman between 25 and 40 years old with COVID-19, enrolled during active disease.

V and J are TRBV28 and TRBJ2-5; the D gene is possibly TRBD2 (6 bases). Germline V gives CDR1 MDHEN, CDR2 SYDVKM. Trimming removed 6 bases at V and 5 bases at J, with 16 bases between. There are 14 residues in the CDR3. CDR3 DNA: TGTGCCAGCAGCCGCGGGGCATTCGAGGAGACCCAGTACTTC. Translation gives CASSRGAFEETQYF.

The rearrangement links TRBV4-3 to TRBJ2-2, with 12 positions matching TRBD2. This CDR3 contains 19 residues. Germline trimming cut 4 bases from V and 2 bases from J; bases unmatched to any gene: 11. The germline CDR1 and CDR2 sequences are LGHNA and YSLEER. The CDR3: CASSRQLVGLAGNTGELFF. CDR3 DNA sequence: TGCGCCAGCAGCCGTCAACTCGTGGGACTAGCGGGCAACACCGGGGAGCTGTTTTTT.

The chain is built from TRBV19 and TRBJ2-2; 7 nucleotides line up with TRBD2. This CDR3 has 14 amino acids. Losses at the gene ends were 5 bases for V and 5 bases for J; bases not matched to a gene: 5. Germline V CDR1 and CDR2: LNHDA, SQIVND (reference sequence). The CDR3 DNA is TGTGCCAGTAGTGGCGGCGGGGGAACCGGGGAGCTGTTTTTT. It is translated as CASSGGGGTGELFF. Full variable domain (rest looked up from reference TRBV19 and TRBJ2-2): DGGITQSPKYLFRKEGQNVTLSCEQNLNHDAMYWYRQDPGQGLRLIYYSQIVNDFQKGDIAEGYSVSREKKESFPLTVTSAQKNPTAFYLCASSGGGGTGELFFGEGSRLTVL.

This clone occurred once. The chain couples TRBV11-3 to TRBJ2-1; 9 positions agree with TRBD1. CDR1 is SGHNT, CDR2 YENEEA, per germline. V dropped 9 bases and J dropped 5; count of bases not matched to a gene: 5. The CDR3 length is 13 residues. CDR3 region: CASLQGANNEQFF. The CDR3 nucleotides read TGTGCCAGTTTACAGGGGGCAAACAATGAGCAGTTCTTC.

The CDR3 sequence is CASSLGLATNEKLFF. Here the CDR3 DNA reads TGTGCCAGCAGCTTGGGACTTGCAACTAATGAAAAACTGTTTTTT. The rearrangement links TRBV5-8 to TRBJ1-4, with unresolved D. The germline gives CDR1 SGHTS, CDR2 YDEGEE. V lost 0 bases to trimming and J lost 0 bases, with 6 bases between them. This CDR3 contains 15 residues.

This chain joins TRBV9 and TRBJ2-7, with D unresolved. Trimming cost V 1 base and J 2 bases, with 10 bases left between them. The CDR3 extends over 14 amino acids. The germline V gene has CDR1 SGDLS and CDR2 YYNGEE. The CDR3 nucleotides are TGTGCCAGCAGCGTAACCGCAACAACCTACGAGCAGTACTTC. Protein product: CASSVTATTYEQYF.

The chain uses TRBV7-9 and TRBJ1-6, with D perhaps TRBD1 (5 bases). Germline V gene sequence: CDR1 SEHNR, CDR2 FQNEAQ (reference sequence). The CDR3 is 14 residues long. V lost 1 base and J 9 bases, leaving 10 bases between the germline ends. The DNA of the CDR3 is TGTGCCAGCAGCTTAGAACAGGCGCGTTCACCCCTCCACTTT. It is translated as CASSLEQARSPLHF.

This sequence joins TRBV29-1 and TRBJ1-1; TRBD1 matches 8 bases. The V gene's germline CDR1 is SQVTM and CDR2 ANQGSEA. The CDR3 runs 13 residues. Trimming at V came to 6 bases and at J to 6 bases, leaving 9 bases not matched to a gene. The CDR3 DNA reads as TGCAGCGTGGGGGGCTGGACAGGGCCTGAAGCTTTCTTT. Amino acids: CSVGGWTGPEAFF.

The chain is built from TRBV28 and TRBJ2-7; perhaps TRBD2 as D (5 bases). This CDR3 spans 13 amino acids. V gave up 5 bases and J gave up 3 bases, with 11 bases separating them. Germline CDR1 is MDHEN and CDR2 is SYDVKM. In nucleotides, the CDR3 is TGTGCCAGCAGTGTAATCAGCGGCTACGAGCAGTACTTC. Its translation is CASSVISGYEQYF.

The rearrangement uses TRBV7-9 and TRBJ1-5; TRBD1 agrees at 8 bases. Looked up from germline, CDR1 is SEHNR and CDR2 is FQNEAQ (reference sequence). The CDR3 is 15 residues long. Trimming removed 1 base from V and 6 bases from J; junction bases left unmatched: 5. The chain's CDR3 is CASSLGAGGSQPQHF. The CDR3, as DNA: TGTGCCAGCAGCTTAGGAGCAGGGGGCAGTCAGCCCCAGCATTTT. Drawing the rest from reference TRBV7-9 and TRBJ1-5, the complete variable domain is DTGVSQNPRHKITKRGQNVTFRCDPISEHNRLYWYRQTLGQGPEFLTYFQNEAQLEKSRLLSDRFSAERPKGSFSTLEIQRTEQGDSAMYLCASSLGAGGSQPQHFGDGTRLSIL.

This clone was detected only once. V is TRBV11-2 and J is TRBJ1-2, with D unclear. CDR3 size: 11 residues. V shed 1 base and J shed 6 bases, with 3 bases lying between them. Germline CDR1 SGHAT, CDR2 FQNNGV. The CDR3 region is CASSLGHGYTF. CDR3 in DNA: TGTGCCAGCAGCTTAGGGCATGGCTACACCTTC.

V gene TRBV6-5 combines with J gene TRBJ2-2; TRBD2 is a possible D gene (6 bases). Germline V gene sequence: CDR1 MNHEY, CDR2 SVGAGI. V lost 0 bases and J lost 7, with 6 bases in between. The CDR3 consists of 13 residues. This chain's CDR3 is CASSYSGGGELFF. As DNA, the CDR3 is TGTGCCAGCAGTTACTCCGGGGGCGGGGAGCTGTTTTTT.

The chain combines TRBV7-2 with TRBJ1-4; D uncertain. CDR3 length equals 14 residues. The V gene lost 5 bases and the J gene lost 0 bases, with 7 bases spanning the gap. Looked up from germline, CDR1 is SGHTA and CDR2 is FQGNSA. CDR3 sequence (DNA): TGTGCCAGCAGCCTATTTGCAACTAATGAAAAACTGTTTTTT. Translated, it gives CASSLFATNEKLFF.

The chain couples TRBV5-1 to TRBJ2-1, with D perhaps TRBD1 (6 bases). CDR1 and CDR2 from the germline V gene are SGHRS and YFSETQ. The CDR3 is 15 amino acids. Trimming shortened V by 3 bases and J by 3 bases, and 13 bases separated the two germline ends. The CDR3 loop is CASSSRTGNYNEQFF. For the CDR3, the DNA is TGCGCCAGCAGCTCGCGAACAGGGAACTACAATGAGCAGTTCTTC.

This chain joins TRBV7-2 and TRBJ2-3, with 8 bases fitting TRBD2. The CDR3 totals 14 residues. Germline CDR1 is SGHTA and CDR2 is FQGNSA. V dropped 6 bases and J dropped 5; count of bases not matched to a gene: 7. For the CDR3, the DNA is TGTGCCAGCAGGATCGGACTAGCTAGAGATACGCAGTATTTT. Its translation: CASRIGLARDTQYF.

This clone was recorded a few times. This sequence joins TRBV10-2 and TRBJ2-1; D possibly corresponds to TRBD2 (6 bases). This CDR3 has 15 amino acids. Trimming took off 7 bases at V and 0 bases at J, with 13 bases between the two ends. In germline, CDR1 is WSHSY, CDR2 SAAADI. DNA for the CDR3: TGCGCCAGCATTTGCGGGGACGGCTCCTACAATGAGCAGTTCTTC. This encodes CASICGDGSYNEQFF.

The chain uses TRBV5-6 and TRBJ1-2; D ambiguous. This CDR3 comprises 13 residues. Between the trimmed V and J ends, which lost 4 bases and 8 bases, there was a span of 15 bases. The germline V gene has CDR1 SGHDT and CDR2 YYEEEE. The CDR3 sequence: CASSPPDPRGYTF. The CDR3 bases are TGTGCCAGCAGCCCCCCCGATCCGCGCGGCTACACCTTC.

The chain links TRBV4-1 to TRBJ2-1; 9 bases are shared with TRBD1. CDR3 length: 17 amino acids. Germline V gives CDR1 MGHRA, CDR2 YSYEKL. J lost 1 base, V lost 4 bases, and 8 bases had no gene match. Here the CDR3 reads CASSPTRQGGSYNEQFF. For the CDR3, the DNA is TGCGCCAGCAGCCCGACCCGACAGGGGGGATCCTACAATGAGCAGTTCTTC.

The chain uses TRBV5-1 and TRBJ1-1; 9 bases are shared with TRBD1. The germline CDR1 and CDR2 sequences are SGHRS and YFSETQ. Trimming removed 0 bases from V and 4 bases from J; junction bases left unmatched: 7. The CDR3 contains 16 residues. The CDR3 DNA is TGCGCCAGCAGCTTGGGACAGGGGGTAGGGGGCACTGAAGCTTTCTTT. This translates into CASSLGQGVGGTEAFF.

The chain couples TRBV2 to TRBJ1-4, with 7 bases aligning to TRBD1. The trim removed 7 bases at V and 8 bases at J, leaving 10 bases unmatched. The CDR3 totals 14 residues. Germline V gives CDR1 SNHLY, CDR2 FYNNEI. The CDR3: CASTRGQPLEKLFF. Here the CDR3 DNA reads TGTGCCAGCACTAGGGGACAGCCCCTGGAAAAACTGTTTTTT.

CDR3: CASSRGQYYGYTF. DNA of the CDR3: TGTGCCAGCAGTAGGGGACAGTACTATGGCTACACCTTC. The chain combines TRBV6-2 or TRBV6-3 with TRBJ1-2; 7 bases are a match to TRBD1. The CDR3 is 13 amino acids. J lost 3 bases, V lost 5 bases, and 3 bases had no gene match. Germline assignment: CDR1 MNHEY and CDR2 SVGEGT.

The chain employs TRBV25-1 and TRBJ1-3; TRBD1 aligns across 8 bases. The CDR3 extends over 17 amino acids. The V gene's germline CDR1 is MGHDK and CDR2 SYGVNS. After removal of 3 bases from V and 2 bases from J, the junction contained 9 bases not matched to a gene. This chain's CDR3 is CASSELRDRPPGNTIYF. In DNA, the CDR3 is TGTGCCAGCAGTGAGTTGAGGGACAGGCCCCCTGGAAACACCATATATTTT.

The chain employs TRBV10-3 and TRBJ1-1, with D unclear. V lost 7 bases, J lost 1 base, and 4 bases lay in between. Germline V gene sequence: CDR1 ENHRY, CDR2 SYGVKD. This CDR3 comprises 11 residues. The DNA of the CDR3 is TGTGCCATCACGGGGAACACTGAAGCTTTCTTT. Residues: CAITGNTEAFF.

This chain connects TRBV7-2 to TRBJ2-5; 10 nucleotides match TRBD1. The CDR3 sequence is 15 residues long. Germline lookup yields CDR1 SGHTA and CDR2 FQGNSA. V was pared by 7 bases and J by 1 base, with 6 bases of the junction left unmatched. CDR3 bases: TGTGCCAGCAACGAGTGGACAGGGGGCCAAGAGACCCAGTACTTC. It codes for CASNEWTGGQETQYF.

This rearrangement joins TRBV18 to TRBJ1-3; D not resolved. The CDR3 runs to 15 residues. In germline, CDR1 is KGHSH, CDR2 LQKENI. V lost 2 bases to trimming and J lost 3 bases, with 11 bases between them. CDR3 bases: TGTGCCAGCTCACCAGGAGGAGAACGTGGAAACACCATATATTTT. Its protein product is CASSPGGERGNTIYF.

The V and J genes are TRBV3-1 (or the pseudogene TRBV3-2) and TRBJ2-1; 7 bases are shared with TRBD1. CDR1 is LGHDT and CDR2 is YNNKEL in the germline V gene (reference sequence). This CDR3 comprises 16 residues. V lost 0 bases and J lost 16; bases outside the gene matches: 18. The CDR3, as DNA: TGTGCCAGCAGCCAAGATTGGGCAGGGGGACGGGGTACGTTATTCTTC. Translation gives CASSQDWAGGRGTLFF.

This clone was detected ten times or more. The chain recombines TRBV7-8 with TRBJ2-3; 7 bases are a match to TRBD2. This CDR3 has 13 residues. From germline, CDR1 is SGHVS and CDR2 FQNEAQ. Germline trimming cut 5 bases from V and 8 bases from J; bases unmatched to any gene: 7. The CDR3 spells CASSRGGRGTQYF. CDR3 in DNA: TGTGCCAGCAGCCGCGGGGGTCGGGGTACGCAGTATTTT.